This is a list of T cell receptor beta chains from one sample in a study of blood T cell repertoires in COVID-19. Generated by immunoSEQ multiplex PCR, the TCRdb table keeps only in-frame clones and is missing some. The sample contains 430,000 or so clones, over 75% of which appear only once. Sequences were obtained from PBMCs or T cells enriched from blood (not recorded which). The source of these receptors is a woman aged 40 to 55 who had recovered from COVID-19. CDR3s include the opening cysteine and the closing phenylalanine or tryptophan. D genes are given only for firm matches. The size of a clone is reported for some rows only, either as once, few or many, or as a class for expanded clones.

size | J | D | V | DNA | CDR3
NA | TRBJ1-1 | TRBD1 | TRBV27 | TGTGCCAGCAGTTTAGAGAGACACAGGGGGGTCGCTGAAGCTTTCTTT | CASSLERHRGVAEAFF
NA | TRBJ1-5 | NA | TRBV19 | TGTGCCAGTAGTATCGACAGAGACCATCAGCCCCAGCATTTT | CASSIDRDHQPQHF
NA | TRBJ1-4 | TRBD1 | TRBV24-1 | TGTGCCACCAGTGAGCGGACAGGGGTTAATGAAAAACTGTTTTTT | CATSERTGVNEKLFF
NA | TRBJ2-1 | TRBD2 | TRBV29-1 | TGCAGCGTTGAATCAGGTACTAGCGGGACCTACAATGAGCAGTTCTTC | CSVESGTSGTYNEQFF
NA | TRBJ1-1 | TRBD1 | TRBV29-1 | TGCAGCGTCTACGAGCCGGGACAGGGATTGGGTGAAGCTTTCTTT | CSVYEPGQGLGEAFF
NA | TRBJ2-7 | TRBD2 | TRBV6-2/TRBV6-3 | TGTGCCAGCAGTTACACCAGCGGGAGTCCCTACGAGCAGTACTTC | CASSYTSGSPYEQYF
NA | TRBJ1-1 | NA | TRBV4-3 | TGCGCCAGCAGCCAAGATTTAACGGTTAACACTGAAGCTTTCTTT | CASSQDLTVNTEAFF
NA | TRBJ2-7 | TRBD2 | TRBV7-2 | TGTGCCAGCAGCTTAGGCCTTAGCGGGAGCGACGAGCAGTACTTC | CASSLGLSGSDEQYF
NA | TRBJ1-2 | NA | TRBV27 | TGTGCCAGCCGGCAGGGAGGATATGGCTACACCTTC | CASRQGGYGYTF
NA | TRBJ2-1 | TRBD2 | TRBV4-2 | TGTGCCAGCAGCCCGGGACTAGTTACCAATGAGCAGTTCTTC | CASSPGLVTNEQFF
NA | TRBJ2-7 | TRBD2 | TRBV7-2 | TGTGCCAGCAGTTACTCCCCATGGACTAGCGGGGGGTACGAGCAGTACTTC | CASSYSPWTSGGYEQYF
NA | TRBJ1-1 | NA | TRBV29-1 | TGCAGCGTCCACGGGTCTGGGACTGAAGCTTTCTTT | CSVHGSGTEAFF
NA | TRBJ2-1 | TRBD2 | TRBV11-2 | TGTGCCAGCAGCTCCCCTAGCGGCCATGAGCAGTTCTTC | CASSSPSGHEQFF
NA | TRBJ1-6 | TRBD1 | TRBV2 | TGTGCCAGCAGCGGGACAGCTAATTCACCCCTCCACTTT | CASSGTANSPLHF
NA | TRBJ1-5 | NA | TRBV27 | TGTGCCAGCAGACGCAGTTCAGGGATTACGAATAGAGGAATTCAGCCCCAGCATTTT | CASRRSSGITNRGIQPQHF
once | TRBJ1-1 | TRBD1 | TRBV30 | TGTGCCTGGAGCCATAATACAGGGGAAGTTAGTGAAGCTTTCTTT | CAWSHNTGEVSEAFF
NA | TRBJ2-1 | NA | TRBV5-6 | TGTGCCAGCAGCCCGGAGGTAGGCAGTCAGTTCTTC | CASSPEVGSQFF
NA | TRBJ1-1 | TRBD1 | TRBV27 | TGTGCCAGCGGGCCATTCGAAGGGGGCAACACTGAAGCTTTCTTT | CASGPFEGGNTEAFF
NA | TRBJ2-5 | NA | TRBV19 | TGTGCCAGTAGTATACAGTCTGGAGAGACCCAGTACTTC | CASSIQSGETQYF
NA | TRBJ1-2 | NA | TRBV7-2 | TGTGCCAGCAGCTTAGGTCAGCTAGCTAACTATGGCTACACCTTC | CASSLGQLANYGYTF
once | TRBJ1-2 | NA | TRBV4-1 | TGCGCCAGCAGCCCCTCCCGGGGGAACTATGGCTACACCTTC | CASSPSRGNYGYTF
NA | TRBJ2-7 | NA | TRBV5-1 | TGCGCCAGCAGCTTGGTTCCAGAAACCTACGAGCAGTACTTC | CASSLVPETYEQYF
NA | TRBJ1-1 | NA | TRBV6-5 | TGTGCCAGCAGATTAAACACTGAAGCTTTCTTT | CASRLNTEAFF
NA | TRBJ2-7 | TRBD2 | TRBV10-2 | TGCGCCAGCAGTGAAAGCGGGGACTCCTACGAGCAGTACTTC | CASSESGDSYEQYF
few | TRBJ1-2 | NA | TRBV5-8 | TGTGCCAGCAGCTTGGTCGGTCAGGAAGGTGGCTACACCTTC | CASSLVGQEGGYTF
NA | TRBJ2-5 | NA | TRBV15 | TGTGCCACCAGCAGAGACAGGGGCATACAGACCCAGTACTTC | CATSRDRGIQTQYF
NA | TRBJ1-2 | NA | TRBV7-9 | TGTGCCAGCAGCTTAATGGGGGCGCAGGGCTACACCTTC | CASSLMGAQGYTF
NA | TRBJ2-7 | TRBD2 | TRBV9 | TGTGCCAGCAGCCCCGGGGGGGGGTTAGCCTACGAGCAGTACTTC | CASSPGGGLAYEQYF
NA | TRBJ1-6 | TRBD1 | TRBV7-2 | TGTGCCAGCGCCGTGACAGGGGTCGGCGGTTCACCCCTCCACTTT | CASAVTGVGGSPLHF
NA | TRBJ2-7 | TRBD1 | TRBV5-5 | TGTGCCAGCAGCCCGAACAGGGGGGACGGCGAGCAGTACTTC | CASSPNRGDGEQYF
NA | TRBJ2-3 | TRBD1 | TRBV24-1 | TGTGCCACCAGTGGGGGTGGACAGGGGGAAGATACGCAGTATTTT | CATSGGGQGEDTQYF
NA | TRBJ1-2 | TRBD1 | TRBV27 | TGTGCCAGCAGTTATAGGGGGCTGGATGGCTACACCTTC | CASSYRGLDGYTF
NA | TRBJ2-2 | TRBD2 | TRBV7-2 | TGTGCCAGCAGCTTAGTCAGCGGGAGAACCGGGGAGCTGTTTTTT | CASSLVSGRTGELFF
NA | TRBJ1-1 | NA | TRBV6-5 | TGTGCCAGCAGTTACGGCCCCGCGGGGACTGAAGCTTTCTTT | CASSYGPAGTEAFF
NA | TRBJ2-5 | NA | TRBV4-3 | TGCGCCAGCAGCCAGGGTTATGGGAGGCGTCAAGAGACCCAGTACTTC | CASSQGYGRRQETQYF
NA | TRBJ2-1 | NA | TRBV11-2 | TGTGCCAGCAGCTTAGGGTCGAGCTCCTACAATGAGCAGTTCTTC | CASSLGSSSYNEQFF
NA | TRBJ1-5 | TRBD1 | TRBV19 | TGTGCCAGTAGTAGACAGGGGGCCTATGTCAATCAGCCCCAGCATTTT | CASSRQGAYVNQPQHF
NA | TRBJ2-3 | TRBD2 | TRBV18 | TGTGCCAGCTCAGATGGACTAGCGGGAGGGCCATCAGATACGCAGTATTTT | CASSDGLAGGPSDTQYF
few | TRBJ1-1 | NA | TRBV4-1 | TGCGCCAGCAGCCAAGATAAGAGGTTTGAAGCTTTCTTT | CASSQDKRFEAFF
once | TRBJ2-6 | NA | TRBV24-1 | TGTGCCACCAGTGATTCAGGGGCTGGGGCCAACGTCCTGACTTTC | CATSDSGAGANVLTF
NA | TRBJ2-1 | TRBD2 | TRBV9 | TGTGCCAGCAGCCCTCGCTGGGGGACTAGCAGTAGCTACAATGAGCAGTTCTTC | CASSPRWGTSSSYNEQFF
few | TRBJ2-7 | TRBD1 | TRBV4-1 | TGCGCCAGCAGCCAAGTCGGGGACAGGGCACACGAGCAGTACTTC | CASSQVGDRAHEQYF
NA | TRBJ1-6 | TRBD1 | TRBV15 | TGTGCCACCAGCAGAGAGGACGATCCGACAGGGATGGAATTTGATTCACCCCTCCACTTT | CATSREDDPTGMEFDSPLHF
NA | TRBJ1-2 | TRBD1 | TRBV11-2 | TGTGCCAGCAGCGTTGACAGGGATCGAGGCTACACCTTC | CASSVDRDRGYTF
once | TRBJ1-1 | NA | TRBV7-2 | TGTGCCAGCAGCTCAAGGACAGAGGGATGGACTGAAGCTTTCTTT | CASSSRTEGWTEAFF
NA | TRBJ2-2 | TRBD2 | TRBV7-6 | TGTGCCAGCAGCTTAGCGCTTGGGACTAGGAACACCGGGGAGCTGTTTTTT | CASSLALGTRNTGELFF
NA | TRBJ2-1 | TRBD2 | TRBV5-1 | TGCGCCAGCAGCGGGACTAGCGGGACTTTGAGCTCCTACAATGAGCAGTTCTTC | CASSGTSGTLSSYNEQFF
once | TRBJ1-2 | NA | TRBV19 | TGTGCCAGTAAAGACCAGGCGAACTATGGCTACACCTTC | CASKDQANYGYTF
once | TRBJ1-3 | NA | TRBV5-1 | TGCGCCAGCAGCCAGACAGCCTCTGGAAACACCATATATTTT | CASSQTASGNTIYF
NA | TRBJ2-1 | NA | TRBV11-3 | TGTGCCAGCAGCTTAGACGGGAATCAGTTCGATGAGCAGTTCTTC | CASSLDGNQFDEQFF
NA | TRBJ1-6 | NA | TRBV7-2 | TGTGCCAGCAGCTACAGGGTCGACTATAATTCACCCCTCCACTTT | CASSYRVDYNSPLHF
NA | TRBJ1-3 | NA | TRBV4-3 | TGCGCCAGCAGCCAAGATGTTGCGGGGATGGGCAACACCATATATTTT | CASSQDVAGMGNTIYF
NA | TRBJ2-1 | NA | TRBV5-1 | TGCGCCAGCAGCCTCGCACTAGCTGCCGATGAGCAGTTCTTC | CASSLALAADEQFF